Presented here are 24 T cell receptor beta chains from one specimen sequenced in a study of blood T cell repertoires in COVID-19. Clones were sequenced by immunoSEQ multiplex PCR, and TCRdb holds only the in-frame ones, with some missing. The repertoire holds roughly 40,000 clones, with about 91% as singletons. The sequenced sample was peripheral blood. The receptors were sampled from a man in his forties or fifties with active COVID-19.

V gene TRBV28 combines with J gene TRBJ1-5, with a possible D match to TRBD1 (6 bases). Trimming shortened V by 7 bases and J by 1 base, and 17 bases separated the two germline ends. This CDR3 is built from 16 residues. The germline V gene has CDR1 MDHEN and CDR2 SYDVKM. The CDR3, as DNA: TGTGCCAGCACCCCACAGGGAATCCGGAGCAATCAGCCCCAGCATTTT. Translating gives CASTPQGIRSNQPQHF. Complete variable domain (other parts from reference TRBV28 and TRBJ1-5): DVKVTQSSRYLVKRTGEKVFLECVQDMDHENMFWYRQDPGLGLRLIYFSYDVKMKEKGDIPEGYSVSREKKERFSLILESASTNQTSMYLCASTPQGIRSNQPQHFGDGTRLSIL.

The V call is TRBV15, the J call TRBJ2-7; 8 positions match TRBD1. V gave up 1 base and J gave up 6 bases; unmatched junction bases: 5. Germline values: CDR1 LNHNV, CDR2 YYDKDF (reference sequence). The CDR3 has 14 amino acids. CDR3 in amino acids: CATSRVSGGGEQYF. CDR3 sequence (DNA): TGTGCCACCAGCAGAGTGTCAGGGGGCGGCGAGCAGTACTTC.

The CDR3 loop reads CASSLSPGSGNEQFF. The DNA for the CDR3 is TGTGCCAGCAGCTTGTCGCCAGGCTCGGGAAATGAGCAGTTCTTC. The chain links TRBV7-6 to TRBJ2-1, with D perhaps TRBD2 (5 bases). V was cut by 3 bases and J by 7 bases, with 16 bases left in between. The CDR3 covers 15 residues. Germline V lookup: CDR1 SGHVS, CDR2 FNYEAQ.

This chain connects TRBV11-2 to TRBJ2-1, with 10 nucleotides matching TRBD2. The J segment lost 6 bases and the V segment lost 5 bases, leaving 10 bases of the junction unmatched. The CDR3 sequence is 16 residues long. Germline CDR1 and CDR2: SGHAT and FQNNGV. The CDR3 here is CASSRSGPSGGNEQFF. The CDR3 nucleotides read TGTGCCAGCAGCAGATCAGGGCCTAGCGGGGGCAATGAGCAGTTCTTC.

Note on this clone: The sample holds other DNA sequences that translate to the same CDR3. The chain recombines TRBV28 with TRBJ1-5; D is undetermined. In germline, CDR1 is MDHEN, CDR2 SYDVKM. The CDR3 is 13 residues long. Trimming pared 9 bases from V and 5 bases from J, leaving 14 bases between. The CDR3 sequence: CASSPYTDQPQHF. The CDR3 DNA reads as TGTGCCAGTAGTCCTTACACCGATCAGCCCCAGCATTTT.

V and J are TRBV7-9 and TRBJ1-1, with D possibly matching TRBD1 (5 bases). From germline, CDR1 is SEHNR and CDR2 FQNEAQ (reference sequence). The CDR3 length is 12 residues. Trimming shortened V by 5 bases and J by 3 bases, and 7 bases separated the two germline ends. Written as DNA, the CDR3 is TGTGCCAGCAGCACAGGCGACACTGAAGCTTTCTTT. As protein: CASSTGDTEAFF.

This chain uses TRBV28 with TRBJ2-1; 14 bases align to TRBD2. From germline, CDR1 is MDHEN and CDR2 SYDVKM. The CDR3 is 15 amino acids. The ends lost 7 bases at V and 9 bases at J; junction bases unmatched: 8. CDR3 residues: CASTLGLAGVGEQFF. DNA of the CDR3: TGTGCCAGCACCTTGGGACTAGCGGGAGTTGGTGAGCAGTTCTTC.

This clone is a singleton in its sample. The chain has TRBV4-2 and TRBJ1-1, with D unclear. Germline values: CDR1 LGHNA, CDR2 YNFKEQ. CDR3 length equals 14 residues. Trimming left V 4 bases short and J 1 base short, with 10 bases between. The CDR3 DNA reads as TGTGCCAGCAGCCGCGGGCAGGCGAACACTGAAGCTTTCTTT. Its protein product is CASSRGQANTEAFF.

The rearrangement uses TRBV28 and TRBJ1-2; tentatively, D is TRBD1 (5 bases). Between the trimmed V and J ends, which lost 8 bases and 4 bases, there was a span of 17 bases. CDR3 size: 14 residues. The germline V gene has CDR1 MDHEN and CDR2 SYDVKM. CDR3 region: CASGGRGPGYGYTF. CDR3 coding DNA: TGTGCCAGCGGAGGGAGGGGACCGGGCTATGGCTACACCTTC.

J is TRBJ2-2 and V is TRBV29-1; D gene uncertain. V was cut by 5 bases and J by 6 bases, with 19 bases left in between. CDR1 SQVTM and CDR2 ANQGSEA come from the germline V gene. The CDR3 sequence is 15 residues long. DNA for the CDR3: TGCAGCGTTAGGTTCGGAAGATTCGACTCCGGGGAGCTGTTTTTT. This gives the protein CSVRFGRFDSGELFF.

A few counts support this clone. The chain employs TRBV5-4 and TRBJ2-2, with 8 bases matching TRBD2. Trimming at V came to 4 bases and at J to 8 bases, leaving 13 bases not matched to a gene. This CDR3 region has 16 residues. Germline V gene sequence: CDR1 SGHNT, CDR2 YYREEE (reference sequence). The CDR3 DNA reads as TGTGCCAGCAGCCTGACTAGCGACCCCCGACTTGGGGAGCTGTTTTTT. Amino acids: CASSLTSDPRLGELFF.

This sequence joins TRBV5-1 and TRBJ2-3, with D perhaps TRBD1 (6 bases). The germline CDR1 and CDR2 sequences are SGHRS and YFSETQ. The CDR3 loop spans 16 amino acids. Trimming took off 0 bases at V and 5 bases at J, with 16 bases between the two ends. CDR3 DNA: TGCGCCAGCAGCTTGGGACGAACACAGGGAGTAGATACGCAGTATTTT. Protein: CASSLGRTQGVDTQYF.

The chain recombines TRBV28 with TRBJ2-3; D is possibly TRBD1 (6 bases). Germline V gene sequence: CDR1 MDHEN, CDR2 SYDVKM. The CDR3 is made up of 15 amino acids. V was shortened by 6 bases and J by 3 bases, with 16 bases between the two germline ends. The CDR3 protein is CASSPGGQGTDTQYF. Written as DNA, the CDR3 is TGTGCCAGCAGCCCGGGCGGGCAGGGGACAGATACGCAGTATTTT.

The chain uses TRBV18 and TRBJ2-7; D is perhaps TRBD1 (5 bases). CDR1 is KGHSH and CDR2 is LQKENI in the germline V gene. The CDR3 consists of 14 residues. V gave up 4 bases and J gave up 1 base, with 11 bases separating them. CDR3 sequence: CASSQTAGSYEQYF. The CDR3 DNA is TGTGCCAGCTCACAAACGGCAGGGTCCTACGAGCAGTACTTC.

The genes are TRBV7-2 and TRBJ2-3; 12 bases map to TRBD2. The CDR3 runs to 15 residues. Germline V gene sequence: CDR1 SGHTA, CDR2 FQGNSA. V lost 5 bases and J lost 4; bases outside the gene matches: 4. This CDR3 is CASSPSSGGADTQYF. For the CDR3, the DNA is TGTGCCAGCAGCCCGTCTAGCGGGGGGGCAGATACGCAGTATTTT.

This chain links TRBV25-1 with TRBJ2-2; D uncertain. Germline assignment: CDR1 MGHDK and CDR2 SYGVNS. The length of the CDR3 is 16 residues. Trimming took 1 base from V and 1 from J, leaving 10 bases between them. The DNA of the CDR3 is TGTGCCAGCAGTGAATTCGGCAGACTGAACACCGGGGAGCTGTTTTTT. Residues: CASSEFGRLNTGELFF.

In the case of this clone: The same CDR3 can be traced to other DNA sequences in this sample. The V and J genes are TRBV6-5 and TRBJ1-6; 9 bases align to TRBD1. Germline-derived CDR1 and CDR2 are MNHEY and SVGAGI. The ends lost 6 bases at V and 10 bases at J; junction bases unmatched: 4. CDR3 size: 13 residues. DNA for the CDR3: TGTGCCAGCAGGTTGACAGGGGGATCACCCCTCCACTTT. Translated, it gives CASRLTGGSPLHF.

This clone appeared a single time. This chain links TRBV4-1 with TRBJ1-6; D unclear. This CDR3 is built from 13 residues. Germline CDR1 MGHRA, CDR2 YSYEKL. The germline V and J ends were trimmed by 1 base and 8 bases, with 6 bases remaining between them. As DNA, the CDR3 is TGCGCCAGCAGCCAAGTTCCTGATTCACCCCTCCACTTT. This gives the protein CASSQVPDSPLHF.

CDR3 nucleotides: TGTGCCAGCACCATTAGGGGGGAGACCCAGTACTTC. Translated, it gives CASTIRGETQYF. The chain links TRBV28 to TRBJ2-5, with D possibly being TRBD1 (6 bases). The length of the CDR3 is 12 residues. The V and J ends lost 7 bases and 5 bases respectively, with 11 bases between them. CDR1 MDHEN and CDR2 SYDVKM come from the germline V gene.

In this sample, this clone turned up once. V and J are TRBV5-1 and TRBJ2-3, with 10 bases identical to TRBD1. The V segment lost 9 bases and the J segment 4 bases; nucleotides outside the gene matches: 14. Germline values: CDR1 SGHRS, CDR2 YFSETQ. This CDR3 contains 16 residues. CDR3 residues: CATTLDGTGVSDTQYF. CDR3 DNA sequence: TGCGCCACCACCTTGGACGGGACAGGGGTATCAGATACGCAGTATTTT.

In its sample, this clone was seen once. For the CDR3, the DNA is TGCGCCAGCAGCTCGCAGGGAATAGAGGGCTACACCTTC. This sequence encodes CASSSQGIEGYTF. The chain joins TRBV5-1 to TRBJ1-2; a possible D gene is TRBD1 (5 bases). Per germline, CDR1 SGHRS and CDR2 YFSETQ. The ends were cut back, 3 bases at V and 8 bases at J, with 14 bases in the middle. The CDR3 runs 13 residues.

The rearrangement joins TRBV10-3 to TRBJ2-7; 7 bases map to TRBD2. There are 15 residues in the CDR3. V gave up 10 bases and J gave up 5 bases; unmatched junction bases: 17. Germline CDR1 ENHRY, CDR2 SYGVKD. CDR3 sequence (DNA): TGTGCCACCGCCGACCAGCGGGAACCAGCAGACGAGCAGTACTTC. Protein sequence: CATADQREPADEQYF.

The CDR3 DNA follows: TGTGCCAGCAGCCCTACTAGCGGGAGGGCCAATGAGCAGTTCTTC. Translating gives CASSPTSGRANEQFF. J is TRBJ2-1 and V is TRBV7-9, with 13 bases lining up with TRBD2. Germline CDR1 SEHNR, CDR2 FQNEAQ (reference sequence). V shed 5 bases, J shed 6 bases, and the junction held 4 bases outside the gene matches. The CDR3 extends over 15 amino acids. Filled out from reference TRBV7-9 and TRBJ2-1, the complete variable domain reads DTGVSQNPRHKITKRGQNVTFRCDPISEHNRLYWYRQTLGQGPEFLTYFQNEAQLEKSRLLSDRFSAERPKGSFSTLEIQRTEQGDSAMYLCASSPTSGRANEQFFGPGTRLTVL.

This chain joins TRBV5-4 and TRBJ2-2; TRBD2 agrees at 12 bases. The CDR3 covers 17 residues. The V and J ends lost 5 bases and 1 base, in that order; junction bases with no gene match: 6. Germline V gene sequence: CDR1 SGHNT, CDR2 YYREEE (reference sequence). Here the CDR3 reads CASRWTSGARNTGELFF. DNA for the CDR3: TGTGCCAGCAGATGGACTAGCGGGGCGCGGAACACCGGGGAGCTGTTTTTT.